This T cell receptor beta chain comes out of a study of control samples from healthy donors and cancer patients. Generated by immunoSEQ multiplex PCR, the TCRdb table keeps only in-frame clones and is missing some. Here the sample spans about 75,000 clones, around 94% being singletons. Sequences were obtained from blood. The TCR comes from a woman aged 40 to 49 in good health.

The CDR3 reads CASSIRGISNQPQHF. CDR3 in DNA: TGTGCCAGTAGTATTAGGGGGATAAGCAATCAGCCCCAGCATTTT. The V call is TRBV19, the J call TRBJ1-5, with TRBD1 as a possible D gene (6 bases). Deletions cut 3 bases from V and 1 base from J, with 10 bases between. The length of the CDR3 is 15 residues. Germline-derived CDR1 and CDR2 are LNHDA and SQIVND (reference sequence).